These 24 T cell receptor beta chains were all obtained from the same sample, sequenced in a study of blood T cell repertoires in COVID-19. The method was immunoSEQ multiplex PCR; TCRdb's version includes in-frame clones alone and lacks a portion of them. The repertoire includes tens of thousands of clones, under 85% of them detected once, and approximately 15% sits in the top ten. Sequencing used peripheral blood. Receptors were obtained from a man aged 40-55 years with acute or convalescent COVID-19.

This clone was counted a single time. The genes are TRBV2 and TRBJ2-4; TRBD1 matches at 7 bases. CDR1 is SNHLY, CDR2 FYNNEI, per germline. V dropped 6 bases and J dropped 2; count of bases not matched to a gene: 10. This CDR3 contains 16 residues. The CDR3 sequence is CASSGDRAITKNIQYF. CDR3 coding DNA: TGTGCCAGCAGCGGTGACAGGGCGATTACCAAAAACATTCAGTACTTC.

CDR3 sequence (DNA): TGTGCCAGCAGCGCTCTTGAGGGCCTGGGCGAGCAGTACTTC. This gives the protein CASSALEGLGEQYF. The V gene is TRBV5-5, the J gene TRBJ2-7, with D possibly TRBD2 on 5 matching bases. Trimming took 4 bases from V and 6 from J, leaving 17 bases between them. The CDR3 consists of 14 residues. Germline CDR1 is SGHKS and CDR2 is YYEKEE (reference sequence).

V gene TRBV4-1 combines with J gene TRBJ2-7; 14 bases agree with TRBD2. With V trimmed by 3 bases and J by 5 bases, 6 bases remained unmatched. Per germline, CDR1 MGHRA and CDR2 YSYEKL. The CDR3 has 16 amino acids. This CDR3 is CASSHHPGLAGDEQYF. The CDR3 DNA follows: TGCGCCAGCAGCCACCATCCGGGACTAGCGGGAGACGAGCAGTACTTC.

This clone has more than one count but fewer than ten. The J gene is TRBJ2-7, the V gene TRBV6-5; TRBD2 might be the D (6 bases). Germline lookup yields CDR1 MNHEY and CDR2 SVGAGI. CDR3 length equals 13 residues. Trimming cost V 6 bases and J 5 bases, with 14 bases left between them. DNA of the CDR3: TGTGCCAGCAGGTACGGAGGGAACCACGAGCAGTACTTC. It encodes CASRYGGNHEQYF.

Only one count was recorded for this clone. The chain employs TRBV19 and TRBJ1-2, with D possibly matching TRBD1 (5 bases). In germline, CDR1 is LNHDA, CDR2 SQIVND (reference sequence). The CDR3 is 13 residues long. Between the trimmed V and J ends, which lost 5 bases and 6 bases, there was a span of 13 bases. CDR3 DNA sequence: TGTGCCAGTAGTTTTCAGGGTACGGATGGCTACACCTTC. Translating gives CASSFQGTDGYTF.

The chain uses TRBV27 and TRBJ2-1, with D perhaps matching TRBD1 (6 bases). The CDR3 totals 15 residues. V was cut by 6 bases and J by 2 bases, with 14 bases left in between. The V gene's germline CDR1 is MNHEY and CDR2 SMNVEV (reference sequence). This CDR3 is CASRLKGVAYNEQFF. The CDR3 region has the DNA TGTGCCAGCAGACTGAAGGGGGTGGCCTACAATGAGCAGTTCTTC.

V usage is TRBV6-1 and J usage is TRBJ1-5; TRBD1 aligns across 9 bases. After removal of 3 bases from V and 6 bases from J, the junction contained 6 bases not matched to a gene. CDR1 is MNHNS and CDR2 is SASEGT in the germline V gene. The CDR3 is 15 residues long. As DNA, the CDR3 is TGTGCCAGCAGTGAGGGGACAGGGAAGGGTCAGCCCCAGCATTTT. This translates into CASSEGTGKGQPQHF.

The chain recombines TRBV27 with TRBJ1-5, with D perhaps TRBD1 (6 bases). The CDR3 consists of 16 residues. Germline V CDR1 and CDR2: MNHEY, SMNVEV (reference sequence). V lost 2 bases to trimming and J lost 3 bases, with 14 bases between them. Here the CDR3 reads CASSLRRTANNQPQHF. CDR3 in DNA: TGTGCCAGCAGTTTACGTAGGACAGCAAACAATCAGCCCCAGCATTTT.

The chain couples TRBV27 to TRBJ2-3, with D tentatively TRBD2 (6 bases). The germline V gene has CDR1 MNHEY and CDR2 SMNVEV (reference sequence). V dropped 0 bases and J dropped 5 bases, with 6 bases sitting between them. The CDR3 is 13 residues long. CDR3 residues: CASSLSRGDTQYF. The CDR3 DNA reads TGTGCCAGCAGTTTATCGCGGGGAGATACGCAGTATTTT.

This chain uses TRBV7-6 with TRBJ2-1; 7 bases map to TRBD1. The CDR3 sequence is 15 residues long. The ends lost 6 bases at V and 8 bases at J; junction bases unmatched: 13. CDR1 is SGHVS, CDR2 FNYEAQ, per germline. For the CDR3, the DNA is TGTGCCAGCAGTTACACGAGGGGGCCCGGACATGAGCAGTTCTTC. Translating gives CASSYTRGPGHEQFF.

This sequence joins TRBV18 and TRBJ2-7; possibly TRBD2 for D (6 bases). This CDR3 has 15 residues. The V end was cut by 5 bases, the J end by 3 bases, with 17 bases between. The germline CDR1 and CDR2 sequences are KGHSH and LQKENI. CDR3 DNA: TGTGCCAGCTCAGGAATCGGTGCGGGGAGCTACGAGCAGTACGTC. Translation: CASSGIGAGSYEQYV.

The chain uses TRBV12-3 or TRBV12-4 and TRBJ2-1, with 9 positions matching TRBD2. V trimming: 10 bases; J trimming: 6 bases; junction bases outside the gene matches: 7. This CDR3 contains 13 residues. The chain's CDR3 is CAIPSTSGNEQFF. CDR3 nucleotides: TGTGCCATCCCGTCGACTAGCGGCAATGAGCAGTTCTTC.

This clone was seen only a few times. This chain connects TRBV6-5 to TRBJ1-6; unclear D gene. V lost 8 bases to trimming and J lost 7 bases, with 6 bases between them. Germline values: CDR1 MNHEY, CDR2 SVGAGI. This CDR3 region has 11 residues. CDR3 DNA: TGTGCCAGCTCACGGAATTCACCCCTCCACTTT. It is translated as CASSRNSPLHF.

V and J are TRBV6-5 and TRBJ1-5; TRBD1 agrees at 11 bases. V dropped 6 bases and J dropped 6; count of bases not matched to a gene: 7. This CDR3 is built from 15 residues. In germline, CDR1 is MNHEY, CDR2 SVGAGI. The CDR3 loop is CASRNGQGATQPQHF. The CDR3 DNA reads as TGTGCCAGCAGAAACGGACAGGGGGCTACTCAGCCCCAGCATTTT.

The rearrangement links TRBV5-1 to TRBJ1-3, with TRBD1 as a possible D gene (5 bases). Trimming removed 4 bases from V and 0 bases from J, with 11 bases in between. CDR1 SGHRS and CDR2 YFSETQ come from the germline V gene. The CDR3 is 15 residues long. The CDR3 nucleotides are TGCGCCAGCAGCCCCTACAGGAACTCTGGAAACACCATATATTTT. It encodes CASSPYRNSGNTIYF.

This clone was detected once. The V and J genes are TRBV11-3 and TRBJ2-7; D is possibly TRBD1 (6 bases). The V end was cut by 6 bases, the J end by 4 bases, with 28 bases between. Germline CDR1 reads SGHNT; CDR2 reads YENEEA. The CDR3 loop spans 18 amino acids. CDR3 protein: CASSSGVGEIGGGYEQYV. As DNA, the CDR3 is TGTGCCAGCAGTTCCGGGGTAGGCGAGATTGGGGGCGGGTACGAGCAGTACGTC.

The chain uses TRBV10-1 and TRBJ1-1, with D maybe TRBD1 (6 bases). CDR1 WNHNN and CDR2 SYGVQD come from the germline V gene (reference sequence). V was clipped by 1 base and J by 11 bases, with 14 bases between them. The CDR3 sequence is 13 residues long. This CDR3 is CASSEFRAGAAFF. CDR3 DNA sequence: TGCGCCAGCAGTGAGTTCCGGGCAGGGGCGGCTTTCTTT.

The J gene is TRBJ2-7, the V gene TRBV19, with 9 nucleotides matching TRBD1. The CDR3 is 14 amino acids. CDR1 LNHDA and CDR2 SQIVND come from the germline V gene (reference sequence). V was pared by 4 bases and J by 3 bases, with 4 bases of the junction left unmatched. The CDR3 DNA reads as TGTGCCAGTAGTACGCGGGACAGGGTCTACGAGCAGTACTTC. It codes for CASSTRDRVYEQYF.

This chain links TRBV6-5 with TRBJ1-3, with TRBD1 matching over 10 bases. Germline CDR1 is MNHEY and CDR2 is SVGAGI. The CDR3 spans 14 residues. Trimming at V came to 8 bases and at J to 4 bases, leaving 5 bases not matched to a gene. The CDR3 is CASLLDRGGNTIYF. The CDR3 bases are TGTGCCAGCCTGTTGGACAGGGGGGGAAACACCATATATTTT.

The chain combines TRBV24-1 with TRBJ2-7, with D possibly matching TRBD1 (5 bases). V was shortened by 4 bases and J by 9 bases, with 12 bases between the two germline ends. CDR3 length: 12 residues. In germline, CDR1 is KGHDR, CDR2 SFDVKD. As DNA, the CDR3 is TGTGCCACCAGTGAGGCAGGGATCGGGCAGTACGTC. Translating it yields CATSEAGIGQYV.

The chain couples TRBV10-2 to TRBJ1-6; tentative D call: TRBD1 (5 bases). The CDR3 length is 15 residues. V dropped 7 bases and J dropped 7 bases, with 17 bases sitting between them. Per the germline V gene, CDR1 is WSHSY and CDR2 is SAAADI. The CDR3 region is CASKGQGSQNSPLHF. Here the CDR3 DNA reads TGCGCCAGCAAGGGCCAGGGTTCGCAAAATTCACCCCTCCACTTT.

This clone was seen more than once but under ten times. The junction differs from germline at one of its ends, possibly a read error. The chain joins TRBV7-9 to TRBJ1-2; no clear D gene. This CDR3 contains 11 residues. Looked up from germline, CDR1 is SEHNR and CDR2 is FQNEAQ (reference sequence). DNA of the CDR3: TGTGCCAGCAGTCTTTCCGGGAGACGTCTCTTC. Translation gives CASSLSGRRLF.

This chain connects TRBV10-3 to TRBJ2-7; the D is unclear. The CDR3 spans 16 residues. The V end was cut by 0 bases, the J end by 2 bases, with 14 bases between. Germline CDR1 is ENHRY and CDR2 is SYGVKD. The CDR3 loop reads CAISESNTVKAYEQYV. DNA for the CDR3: TGTGCCATCAGTGAGTCGAATACAGTAAAGGCCTACGAGCAGTACGTC.

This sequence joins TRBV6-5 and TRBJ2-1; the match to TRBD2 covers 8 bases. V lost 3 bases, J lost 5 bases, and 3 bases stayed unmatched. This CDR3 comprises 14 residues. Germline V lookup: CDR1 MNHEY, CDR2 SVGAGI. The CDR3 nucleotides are TGTGCCAGCAGTTATCGGGGGGGAAACAATGAGCAGTTCTTC. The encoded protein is CASSYRGGNNEQFF.